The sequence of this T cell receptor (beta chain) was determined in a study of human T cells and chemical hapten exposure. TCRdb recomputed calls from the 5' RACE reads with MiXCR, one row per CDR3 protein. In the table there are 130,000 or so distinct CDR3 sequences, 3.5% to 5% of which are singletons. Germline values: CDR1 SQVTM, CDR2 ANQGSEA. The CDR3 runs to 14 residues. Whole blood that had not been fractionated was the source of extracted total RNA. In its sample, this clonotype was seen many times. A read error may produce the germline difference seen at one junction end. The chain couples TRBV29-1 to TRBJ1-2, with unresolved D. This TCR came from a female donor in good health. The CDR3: CSVKEGGDFYGYTF. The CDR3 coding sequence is TGCAGCGTTAAAGAGGGCGGGGATTTCTATGGCTACACCTTC.